These T cell receptor beta chains were read from a single sample in a study of tumor-infiltrating lymphocytes in localized non-small cell lung cancer. Generated by immunoSEQ multiplex PCR, the TCRdb table keeps only in-frame clones and is missing some. In the table there are roughly 7,400 clones, about 70% of which are singletons. The specimen was uninvolved lung tissue not adjacent to the tumor. The origin of the receptors is a human donor with non-small cell lung cancer. The CDR3 runs from the conserved cysteine through the conserved F or W. Fields, in order: clone size, J gene, V gene, D gene, CDR3 protein, CDR3 DNA. D genes are given only for firm matches. Expanded clones get a size class; other rows say once, few or many, or leave the size out.

>few|TRBJ2-3|TRBV5-1|TRBD1
CASSLVQGAHADTQYF
TGCGCCAGCAGCTTGGTACAGGGGGCGCACGCAGATACGCAGTATTTT
>.|TRBJ2-1|TRBV7-2|TRBD2
CASKVRGSQGEQFF
TGTGCCTCTAAGGTGCGCGGGAGCCAAGGTGAGCAGTTCTTC
>.|TRBJ2-3|TRBV30|TRBD2
CAWSVRRTSGSTDTQYF
TGTGCCTGGAGTGTACGCAGGACTAGCGGCAGCACAGATACGCAGTATTTT
>.|TRBJ2-5|TRBV2|.
CASSVPGQSTQTQYF
TGTGCCAGCAGTGTCCCGGGCCAGTCTACCCAGACCCAGTACTTC
>few|TRBJ2-7|TRBV7-8|TRBD2
CASSLEGTSSEQYF
TGTGCCAGCAGCTTAGAAGGGACTAGCTCCGAGCAGTACTTC
>.|TRBJ1-2|TRBV21-1|.
CASSTVDRYKGYTF
TGTGCCAGCAGCACCGTCGACAGGTACAAAGGCTACACCTTC
>.|TRBJ2-2|TRBV7-3|TRBD2
CASSLLGGPSTGELFF
TGTGCCAGCAGCTTACTGGGAGGGCCGAGCACCGGGGAGCTGTTTTTT
>medium-sized|TRBJ2-2|TRBV4-3|TRBD1
CASSQDRVALARGELFF
TGCGCCAGCAGCCAGGACAGGGTGGCCCTCGCCAGGGGGGAGCTGTTTTTT
>.|TRBJ2-2|TRBV6-5|.
CASSYRTGELFF
TGTGCCAGCAGTTATCGTACGGGGGAGCTGTTTTTT
>.|TRBJ2-5|TRBV7-2|.
CASRGGETQYF
TGTGCCAGCAGAGGCGGAGAGACCCAGTACTTC
>.|TRBJ1-3|TRBV2|.
CASSGGRETGNTIYF
TGTGCCAGCAGTGGGGGCAGGGAGACTGGAAACACCATATATTTT
>.|TRBJ1-2|TRBV30|.
CAWSVTNYGYTF
TGTGCCTGGAGTGTTACTAACTATGGCTACACCTTC
>.|TRBJ2-7|TRBV30|TRBD2
CAGKREADEQYF
TGTGCCGGTAAGCGGGAGGCCGACGAGCAGTACTTC
>.|TRBJ1-1|TRBV30|.
CAWREESAFF
TGTGCCTGGAGGGAGGAGTCAGCTTTCTTT